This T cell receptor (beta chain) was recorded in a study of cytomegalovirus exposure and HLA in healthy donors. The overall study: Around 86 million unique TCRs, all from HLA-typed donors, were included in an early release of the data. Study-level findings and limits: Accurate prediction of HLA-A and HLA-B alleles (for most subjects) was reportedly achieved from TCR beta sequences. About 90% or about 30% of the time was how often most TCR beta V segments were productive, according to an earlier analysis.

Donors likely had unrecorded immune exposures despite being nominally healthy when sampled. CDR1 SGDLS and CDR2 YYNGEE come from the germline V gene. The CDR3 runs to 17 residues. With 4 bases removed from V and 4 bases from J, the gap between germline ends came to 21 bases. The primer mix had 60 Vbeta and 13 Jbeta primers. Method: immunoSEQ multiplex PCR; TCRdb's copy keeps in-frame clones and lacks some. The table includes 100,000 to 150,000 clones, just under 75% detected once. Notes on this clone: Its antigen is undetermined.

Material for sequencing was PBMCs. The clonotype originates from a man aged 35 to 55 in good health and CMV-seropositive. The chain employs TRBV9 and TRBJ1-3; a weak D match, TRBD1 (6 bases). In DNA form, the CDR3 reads TGTGCCAGCAGCACGAATAGAGGGGGTTTTTCCGGAAACACCATATATTTT. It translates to CASSTNRGGFSGNTIYF.